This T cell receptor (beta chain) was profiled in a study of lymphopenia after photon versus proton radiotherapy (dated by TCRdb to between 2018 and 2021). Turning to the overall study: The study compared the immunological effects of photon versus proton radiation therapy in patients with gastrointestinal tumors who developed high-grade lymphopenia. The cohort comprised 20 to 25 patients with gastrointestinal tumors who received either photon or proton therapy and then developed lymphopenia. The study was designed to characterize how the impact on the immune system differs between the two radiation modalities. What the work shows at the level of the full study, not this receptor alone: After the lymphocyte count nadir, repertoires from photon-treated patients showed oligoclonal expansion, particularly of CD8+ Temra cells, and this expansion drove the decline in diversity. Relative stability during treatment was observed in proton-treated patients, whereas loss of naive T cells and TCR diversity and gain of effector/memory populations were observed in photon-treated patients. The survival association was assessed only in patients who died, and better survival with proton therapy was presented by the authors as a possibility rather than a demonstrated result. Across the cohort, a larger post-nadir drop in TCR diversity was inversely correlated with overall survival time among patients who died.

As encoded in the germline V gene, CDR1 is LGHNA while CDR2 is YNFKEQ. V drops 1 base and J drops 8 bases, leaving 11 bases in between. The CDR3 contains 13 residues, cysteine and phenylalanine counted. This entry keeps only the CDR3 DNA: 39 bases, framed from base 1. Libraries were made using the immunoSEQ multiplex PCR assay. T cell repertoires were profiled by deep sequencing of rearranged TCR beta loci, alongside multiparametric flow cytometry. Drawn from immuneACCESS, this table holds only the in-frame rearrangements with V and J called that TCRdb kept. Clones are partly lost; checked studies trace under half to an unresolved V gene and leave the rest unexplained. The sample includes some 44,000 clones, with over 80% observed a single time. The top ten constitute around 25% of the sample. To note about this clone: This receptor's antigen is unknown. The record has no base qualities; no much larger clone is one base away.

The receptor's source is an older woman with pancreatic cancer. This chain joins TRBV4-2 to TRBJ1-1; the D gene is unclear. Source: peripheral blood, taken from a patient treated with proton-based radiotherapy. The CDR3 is CASSQVAQAEAFF. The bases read TGTGCCAGCAGCCAAGTCGCGCAGGCAGAAGCTTTCTTT.